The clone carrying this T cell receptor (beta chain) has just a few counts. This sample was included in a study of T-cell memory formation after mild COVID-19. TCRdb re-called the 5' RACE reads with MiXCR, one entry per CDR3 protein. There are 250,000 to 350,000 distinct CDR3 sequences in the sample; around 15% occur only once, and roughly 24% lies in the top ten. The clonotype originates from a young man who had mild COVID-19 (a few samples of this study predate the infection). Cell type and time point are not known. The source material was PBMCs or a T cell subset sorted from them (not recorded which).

The CDR3 sequence is CASSQADGEYNEQFF. CDR3 bases: TGCGCCAGCAGCCAAGCTGACGGGGAATACAATGAGCAGTTCTTC. The chain has TRBV4-1 and TRBJ2-1; possibly TRBD2 for D (5 bases). V dropped 1 base and J dropped 4 bases, with 11 bases sitting between them. Germline loops: CDR1 MGHRA, CDR2 YSYEKL. The CDR3 spans 15 residues.